The clone carrying this T cell receptor beta chain was seen more than once but under ten times. The sample belongs to a study of cytomegalovirus exposure and HLA in healthy donors. Per the germline V gene, CDR1 is MNHNY and CDR2 is SVGAGI (reference sequence). The CDR3 totals 16 residues. The junction had 4 bases not matched to a gene; V was cut back by 6 bases and J by 2 bases. PCR was performed using 60 Vbeta and 13 Jbeta primers. Data came from immunoSEQ multiplex PCR; TCRdb stores just in-frame clones and leaves some out. The data contain 100,000 to 150,000 clones, 81% of them singletons. The J gene is TRBJ2-1, the V gene TRBV6-6; 13 positions match TRBD2. The receptor's source is a man aged 18 to 30 in good health and CMV-seropositive. Source material: PBMCs. The chain's CDR3 is CASSLGLAGAYNEQFF. CDR3 sequence (DNA): TGTGCCAGCAGCCTTGGACTAGCGGGAGCCTACAATGAGCAGTTCTTC.